This record concerns one T cell receptor (beta chain) sequence. Antigen specificity is unknown. V was clipped by 4 bases and J by 2 bases, with 9 bases between them. Germline values: CDR1 SGHRS, CDR2 YFSETQ. The CDR3 totals 13 residues. Each patient relapsed following autologous stem cell transplantation, and prior brentuximab vedotin exposure differed. The sample comes from a study of PD-1 blockade in classical Hodgkin lymphoma. The study's findings and limits: Patients starting nivolumab under 1 year after ASCT were excluded.

Sequencing was performed with immunoSEQ multiplex PCR; in TCRdb, only in-frame clones are kept and a portion is missing. This table has 20,000 to 25,000 clones, 65% to 90% appearing once. The sequence came from a human donor with classical Hodgkin lymphoma. The sample here was peripheral blood mononuclear cells (PBMCs), taken before the second cycle of nivolumab. The J gene is TRBJ1-2, the V gene TRBV5-1; a possible D gene is TRBD1 (5 bases). The CDR3 protein is CASSIQENYGYTF. Here the CDR3 DNA reads TGCGCCAGCAGCATACAGGAGAACTATGGCTACACCTTC.